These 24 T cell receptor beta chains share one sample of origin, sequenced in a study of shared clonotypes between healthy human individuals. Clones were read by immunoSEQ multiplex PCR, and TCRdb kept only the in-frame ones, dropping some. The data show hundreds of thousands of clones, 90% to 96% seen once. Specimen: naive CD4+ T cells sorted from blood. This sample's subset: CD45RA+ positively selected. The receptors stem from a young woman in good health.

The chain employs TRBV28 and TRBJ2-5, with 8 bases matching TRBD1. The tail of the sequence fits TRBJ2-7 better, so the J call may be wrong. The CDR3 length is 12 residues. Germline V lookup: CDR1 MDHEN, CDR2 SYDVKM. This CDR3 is CASSGQGYEQYF. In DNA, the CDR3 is TGTGCCAGCAGCGGACAGGGCTACGAGCAGTACTTC.

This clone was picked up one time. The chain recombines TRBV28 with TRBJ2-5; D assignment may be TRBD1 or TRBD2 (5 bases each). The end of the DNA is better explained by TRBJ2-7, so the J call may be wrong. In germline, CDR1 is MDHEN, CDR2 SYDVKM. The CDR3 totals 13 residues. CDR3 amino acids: CASSSGTLYEQYF. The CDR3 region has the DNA TGTGCCAGCAGTAGTGGGACGTTGTACGAGCAGTACTTC.

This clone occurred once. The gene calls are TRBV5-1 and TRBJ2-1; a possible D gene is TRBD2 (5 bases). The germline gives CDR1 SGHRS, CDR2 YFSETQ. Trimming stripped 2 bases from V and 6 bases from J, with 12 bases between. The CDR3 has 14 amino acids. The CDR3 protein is CASSLQLVSNEQFF. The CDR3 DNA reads TGCGCCAGCAGCTTACAACTAGTATCCAATGAGCAGTTCTTC. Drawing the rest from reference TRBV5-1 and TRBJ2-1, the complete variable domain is KAGVTQTPRYLIKTRGQQVTLSCSPISGHRSVSWYQQTPGQGLQFLFEYFSETQRNKGNFPGRFSGRQFSNSRSEMNVSTLELGDSALYLCASSLQLVSNEQFFGPGTRLTVL.

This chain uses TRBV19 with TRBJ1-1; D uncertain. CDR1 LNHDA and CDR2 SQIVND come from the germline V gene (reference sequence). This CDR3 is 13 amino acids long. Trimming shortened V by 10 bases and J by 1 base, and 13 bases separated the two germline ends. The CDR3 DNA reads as TGTGCCATATCCAACAAGCCGAACACTGAAGCTTTCTTT. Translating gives CAISNKPNTEAFF. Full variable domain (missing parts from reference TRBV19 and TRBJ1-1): DGGITQSPKYLFRKEGQNVTLSCEQNLNHDAMYWYRQDPGQGLRLIYYSQIVNDFQKGDIAEGYSVSREKKESFPLTVTSAQKNPTAFYLCAISNKPNTEAFFGQGTRLTVV.

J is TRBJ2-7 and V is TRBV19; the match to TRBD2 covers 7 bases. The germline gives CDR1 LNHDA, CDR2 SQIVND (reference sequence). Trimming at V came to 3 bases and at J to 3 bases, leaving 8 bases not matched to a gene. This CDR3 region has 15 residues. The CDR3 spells CASSIGGVAFYEQYF. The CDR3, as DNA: TGTGCCAGTAGTATTGGGGGGGTGGCTTTCTACGAGCAGTACTTC.

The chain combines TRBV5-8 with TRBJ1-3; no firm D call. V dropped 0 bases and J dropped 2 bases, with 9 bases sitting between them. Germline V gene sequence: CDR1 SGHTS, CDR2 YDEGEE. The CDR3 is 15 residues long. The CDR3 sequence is CASSLEWGTGNTIYF. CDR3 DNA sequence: TGTGCCAGCAGCTTGGAATGGGGAACTGGAAACACCATATATTTT.

This chain's CDR3 is CASSRGQANSGANVLTF. CDR3 nucleotide sequence: TGTGCCAGCAGTCGAGGACAGGCGAACTCTGGGGCCAACGTCCTGACTTTC. The chain recombines TRBV28 with TRBJ2-6, with TRBD1 identical over 7 bases. The CDR3 runs 17 residues. The J segment lost 0 bases and the V segment lost 5 bases, leaving 7 bases of the junction unmatched. The V gene's germline CDR1 is MDHEN and CDR2 SYDVKM.

The CDR3 sequence is CASSQGEGKESYNEQFF. The CDR3 nucleotides read TGCGCCAGCAGCCAAGGTGAGGGTAAGGAGTCCTACAATGAGCAGTTCTTC. The chain has TRBV4-1 and TRBJ2-1, with a possible D match to TRBD2 (5 bases). Germline CDR1 MGHRA, CDR2 YSYEKL. CDR3 length equals 17 residues. V lost 1 base and J 1 base, leaving 14 bases between the germline ends.

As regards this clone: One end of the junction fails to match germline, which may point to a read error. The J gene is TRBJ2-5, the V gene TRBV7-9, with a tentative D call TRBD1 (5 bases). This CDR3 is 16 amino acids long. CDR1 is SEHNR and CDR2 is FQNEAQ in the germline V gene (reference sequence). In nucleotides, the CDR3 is TGCGCCAGCAGCCAGGATCCCTCCGGCAGGGCAGAGACCCAGTACTTC. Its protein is CASSQDPSGRAETQYF.

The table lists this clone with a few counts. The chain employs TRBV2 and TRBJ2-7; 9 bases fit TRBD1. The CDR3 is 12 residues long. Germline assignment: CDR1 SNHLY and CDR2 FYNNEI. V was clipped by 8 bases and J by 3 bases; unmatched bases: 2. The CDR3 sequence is CASRDRVYEQYF. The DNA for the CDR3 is TGTGCCAGCCGGGACAGGGTCTACGAGCAGTACTTC.

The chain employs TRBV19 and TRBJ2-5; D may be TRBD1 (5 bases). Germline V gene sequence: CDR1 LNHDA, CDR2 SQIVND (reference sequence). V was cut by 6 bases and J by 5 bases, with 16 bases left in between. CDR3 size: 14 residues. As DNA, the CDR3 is TGTGCCAGTAGCAATGGGGCCTTGGGGGAGACCCAGTACTTC. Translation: CASSNGALGETQYF.

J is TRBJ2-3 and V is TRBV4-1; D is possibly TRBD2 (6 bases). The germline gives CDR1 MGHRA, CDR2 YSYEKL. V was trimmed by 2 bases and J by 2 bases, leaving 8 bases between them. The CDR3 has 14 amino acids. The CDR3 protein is CASSQTGVTDTQYF. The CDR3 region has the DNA TGCGCCAGCAGCCAAACGGGAGTCACAGATACGCAGTATTTT.

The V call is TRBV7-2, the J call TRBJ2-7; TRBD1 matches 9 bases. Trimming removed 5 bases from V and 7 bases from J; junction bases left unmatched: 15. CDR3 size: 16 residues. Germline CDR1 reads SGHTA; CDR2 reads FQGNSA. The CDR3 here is CASSPGTGSSLREQYF. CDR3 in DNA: TGTGCCAGCAGCCCCGGGACAGGGAGTTCCCTGAGGGAGCAGTACTTC.

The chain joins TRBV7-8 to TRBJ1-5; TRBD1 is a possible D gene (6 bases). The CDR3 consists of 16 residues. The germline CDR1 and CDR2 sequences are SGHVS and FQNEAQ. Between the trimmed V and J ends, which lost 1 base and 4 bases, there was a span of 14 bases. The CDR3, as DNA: TGTGCCAGCAGCTTAGTGGGGGCCAGGGAGAATCAGCCCCAGCATTTT. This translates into CASSLVGARENQPQHF.

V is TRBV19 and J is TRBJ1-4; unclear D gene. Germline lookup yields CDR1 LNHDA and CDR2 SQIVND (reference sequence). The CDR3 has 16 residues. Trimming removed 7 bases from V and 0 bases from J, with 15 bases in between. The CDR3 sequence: CASIGLHHATNEKLFF. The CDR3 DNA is TGTGCCAGTATCGGACTTCATCATGCAACTAATGAAAAACTGTTTTTT.

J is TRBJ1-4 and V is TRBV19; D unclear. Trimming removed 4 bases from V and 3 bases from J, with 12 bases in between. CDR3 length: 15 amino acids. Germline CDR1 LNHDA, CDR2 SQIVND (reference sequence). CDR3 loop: CASSRSDGPNEKLFF. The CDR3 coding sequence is TGTGCCAGTAGTAGATCGGACGGACCTAATGAAAAACTGTTTTTT.

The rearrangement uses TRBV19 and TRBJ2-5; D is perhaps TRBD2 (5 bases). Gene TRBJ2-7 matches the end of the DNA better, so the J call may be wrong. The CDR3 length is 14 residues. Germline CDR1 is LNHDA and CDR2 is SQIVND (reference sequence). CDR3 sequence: CASMERVPPYEQYF. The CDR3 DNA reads TGTGCCAGTATGGAGAGGGTCCCCCCTTACGAGCAGTACTTC.

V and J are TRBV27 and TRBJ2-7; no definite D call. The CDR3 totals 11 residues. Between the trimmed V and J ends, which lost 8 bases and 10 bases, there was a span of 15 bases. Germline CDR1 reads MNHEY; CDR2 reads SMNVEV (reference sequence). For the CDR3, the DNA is TGTGCCAGCGAAGACGGTGGCCGCCAGTACTTC. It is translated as CASEDGGRQYF.

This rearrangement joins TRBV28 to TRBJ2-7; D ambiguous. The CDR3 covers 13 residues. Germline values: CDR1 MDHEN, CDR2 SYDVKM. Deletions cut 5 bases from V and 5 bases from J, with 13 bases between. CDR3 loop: CASSPLGVDEQYF. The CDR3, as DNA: TGTGCCAGCAGTCCCCTTGGGGTCGACGAGCAGTACTTC. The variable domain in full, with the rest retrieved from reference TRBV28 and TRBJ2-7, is DVKVTQSSRYLVKRTGEKVFLECVQDMDHENMFWYRQDPGLGLRLIYFSYDVKMKEKGDIPEGYSVSREKKERFSLILESASTNQTSMYLCASSPLGVDEQYFGPGTRLTVT.

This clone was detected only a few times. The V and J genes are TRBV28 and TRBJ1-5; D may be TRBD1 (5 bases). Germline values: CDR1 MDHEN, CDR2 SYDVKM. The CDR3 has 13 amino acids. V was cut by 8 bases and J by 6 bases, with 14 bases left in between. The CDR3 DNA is TGTGCCAGCCGGGGCAGGGCTACTCAGCCCCAGCATTTT. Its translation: CASRGRATQPQHF.

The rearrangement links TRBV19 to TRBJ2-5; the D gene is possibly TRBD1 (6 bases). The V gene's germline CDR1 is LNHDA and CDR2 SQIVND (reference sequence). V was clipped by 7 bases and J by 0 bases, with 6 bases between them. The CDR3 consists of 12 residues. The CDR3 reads CASTGDQETQYF. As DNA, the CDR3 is TGTGCCAGTACAGGGGACCAAGAGACCCAGTACTTC.

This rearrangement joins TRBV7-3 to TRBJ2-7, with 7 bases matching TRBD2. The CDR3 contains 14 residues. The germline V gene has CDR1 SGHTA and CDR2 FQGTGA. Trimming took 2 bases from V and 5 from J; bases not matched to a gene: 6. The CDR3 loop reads CASSLEGGPHEQYF. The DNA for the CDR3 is TGTGCCAGCAGCTTAGAGGGAGGGCCCCACGAGCAGTACTTC.

This CDR3 reads CASSHSSTAGLGELFF. For the CDR3, the DNA is TGTGCCAGCAGCCATTCGTCCACGGCCGGCCTCGGGGAGCTGTTTTTT. The chain has TRBV7-2 and TRBJ2-2, with D unresolved. Trimming removed 5 bases at V and 7 bases at J, with 20 bases between. Per the germline V gene, CDR1 is SGHTA and CDR2 is FQGNSA. The CDR3 totals 16 residues.

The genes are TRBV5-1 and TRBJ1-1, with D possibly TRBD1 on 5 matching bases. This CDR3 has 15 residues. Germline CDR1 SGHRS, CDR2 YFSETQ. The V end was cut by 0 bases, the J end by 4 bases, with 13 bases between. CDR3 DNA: TGCGCCAGCAGCTTGGCCGGGGGAAGTCGCACTGAAGCTTTCTTT. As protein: CASSLAGGSRTEAFF.